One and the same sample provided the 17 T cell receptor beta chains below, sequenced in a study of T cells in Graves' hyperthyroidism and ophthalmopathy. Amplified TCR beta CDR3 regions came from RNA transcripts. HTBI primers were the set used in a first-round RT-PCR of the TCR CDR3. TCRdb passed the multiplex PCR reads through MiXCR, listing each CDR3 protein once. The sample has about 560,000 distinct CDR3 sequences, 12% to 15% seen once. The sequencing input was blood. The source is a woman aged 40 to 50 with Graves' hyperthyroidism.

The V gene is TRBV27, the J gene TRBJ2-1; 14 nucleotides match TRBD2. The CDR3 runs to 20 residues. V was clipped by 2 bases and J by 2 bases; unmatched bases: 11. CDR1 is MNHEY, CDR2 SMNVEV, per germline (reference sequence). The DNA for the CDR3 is TGTGCCAGCAGTTTACCCCTGGGACTAGCGGGAGCAATTGCCTACAATGAGCAGTTCTTC. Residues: CASSLPLGLAGAIAYNEQFF.

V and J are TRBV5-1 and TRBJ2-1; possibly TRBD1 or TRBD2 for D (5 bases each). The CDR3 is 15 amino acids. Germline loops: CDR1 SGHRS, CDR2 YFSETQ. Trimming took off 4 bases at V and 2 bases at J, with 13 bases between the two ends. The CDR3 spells CASSPGTVPYNEQFF. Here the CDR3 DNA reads TGCGCCAGCAGCCCGGGGACCGTTCCCTACAATGAGCAGTTCTTC.

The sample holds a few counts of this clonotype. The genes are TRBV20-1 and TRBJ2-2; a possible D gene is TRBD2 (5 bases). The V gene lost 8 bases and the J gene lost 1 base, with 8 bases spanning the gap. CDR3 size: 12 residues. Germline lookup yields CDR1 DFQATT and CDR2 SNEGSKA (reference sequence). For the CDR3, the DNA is TGCAGTACCGGGATGAACACCGGGGAGCTGTTTTTT. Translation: CSTGMNTGELFF.

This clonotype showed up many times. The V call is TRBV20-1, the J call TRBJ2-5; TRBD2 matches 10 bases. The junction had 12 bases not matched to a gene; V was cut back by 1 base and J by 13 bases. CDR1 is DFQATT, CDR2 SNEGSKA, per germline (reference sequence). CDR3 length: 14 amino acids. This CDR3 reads CSARVLAGDPMSYF. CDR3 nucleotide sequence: TGCAGTGCTAGAGTGCTAGCGGGAGACCCCATGTCGTACTTC.

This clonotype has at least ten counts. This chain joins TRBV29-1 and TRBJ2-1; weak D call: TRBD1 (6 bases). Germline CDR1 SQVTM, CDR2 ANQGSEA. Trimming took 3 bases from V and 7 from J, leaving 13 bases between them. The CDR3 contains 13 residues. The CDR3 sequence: CSVEGTPRNEQFF. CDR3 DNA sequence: TGCAGCGTTGAGGGGACACCCAGGAATGAGCAGTTCTTC.

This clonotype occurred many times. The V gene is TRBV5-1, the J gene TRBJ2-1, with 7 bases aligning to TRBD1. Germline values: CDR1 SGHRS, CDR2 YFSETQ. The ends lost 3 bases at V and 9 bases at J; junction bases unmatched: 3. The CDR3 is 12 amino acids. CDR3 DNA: TGCGCCAGCAGCTCCAGGGGGACTGAGCAGTTCTTC. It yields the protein CASSSRGTEQFF.

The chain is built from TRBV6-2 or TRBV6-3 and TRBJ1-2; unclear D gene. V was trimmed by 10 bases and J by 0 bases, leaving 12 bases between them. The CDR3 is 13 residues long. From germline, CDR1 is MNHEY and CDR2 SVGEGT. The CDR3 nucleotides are TGTGCCACCAGAGGACCCTCTAACTATGGCTACACCTTC. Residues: CATRGPSNYGYTF.

The CDR3 coding sequence is TGTGCCAGCCGCCCCAATAAATTCGAAAAACTGTTTTTT. Amino acids: CASRPNKFEKLFF. This rearrangement joins TRBV28 to TRBJ1-4; D unresolved. This CDR3 contains 13 residues. CDR1 is MDHEN, CDR2 SYDVKM, per germline. Trimming left V 8 bases short and J 8 bases short, with 15 bases between.

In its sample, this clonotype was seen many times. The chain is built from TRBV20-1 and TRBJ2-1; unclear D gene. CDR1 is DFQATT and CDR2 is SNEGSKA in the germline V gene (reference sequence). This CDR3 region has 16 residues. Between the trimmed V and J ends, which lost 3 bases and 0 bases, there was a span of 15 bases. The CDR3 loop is CSASHLQGYSYNEQFF. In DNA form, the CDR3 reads TGCAGTGCTAGCCACCTTCAAGGGTACTCCTACAATGAGCAGTTCTTC.

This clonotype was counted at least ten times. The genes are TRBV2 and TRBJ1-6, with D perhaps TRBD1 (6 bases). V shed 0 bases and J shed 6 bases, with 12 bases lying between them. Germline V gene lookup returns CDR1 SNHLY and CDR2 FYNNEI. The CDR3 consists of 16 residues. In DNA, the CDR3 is TGTGCCAGCAGTGAAGCGCAACAGGGTTCTAATTCACCCCTCCACTTT. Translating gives CASSEAQQGSNSPLHF.

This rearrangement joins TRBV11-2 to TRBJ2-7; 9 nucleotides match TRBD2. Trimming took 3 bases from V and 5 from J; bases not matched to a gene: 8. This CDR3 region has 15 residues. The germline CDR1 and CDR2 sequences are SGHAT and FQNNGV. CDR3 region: CASSLSAGGPNEQYF. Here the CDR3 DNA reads TGTGCCAGCAGCTTGTCGGCGGGAGGGCCGAACGAGCAGTACTTC.

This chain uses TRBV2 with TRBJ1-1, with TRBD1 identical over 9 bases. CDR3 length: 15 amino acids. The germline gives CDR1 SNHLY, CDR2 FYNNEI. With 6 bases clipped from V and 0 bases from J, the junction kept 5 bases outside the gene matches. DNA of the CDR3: TGTGCCAGCAGAGACAGGGGGACCATGAACACTGAAGCTTTCTTT. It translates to CASRDRGTMNTEAFF.

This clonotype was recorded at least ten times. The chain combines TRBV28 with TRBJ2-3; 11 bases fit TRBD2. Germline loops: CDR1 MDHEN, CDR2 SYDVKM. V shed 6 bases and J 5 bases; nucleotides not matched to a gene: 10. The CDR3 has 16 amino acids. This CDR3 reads CASSRKLAGVIDTQYF. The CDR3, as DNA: TGTGCCAGCAGCCGTAAACTAGCGGGAGTCATAGATACGCAGTATTTT.

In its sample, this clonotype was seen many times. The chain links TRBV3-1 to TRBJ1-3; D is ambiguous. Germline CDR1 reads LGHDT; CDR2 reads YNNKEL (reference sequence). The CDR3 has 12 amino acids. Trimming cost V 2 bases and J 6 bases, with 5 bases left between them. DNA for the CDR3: TGTGCCAGCAGCCAATTCGTAAACACCATATATTTT. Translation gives CASSQFVNTIYF.

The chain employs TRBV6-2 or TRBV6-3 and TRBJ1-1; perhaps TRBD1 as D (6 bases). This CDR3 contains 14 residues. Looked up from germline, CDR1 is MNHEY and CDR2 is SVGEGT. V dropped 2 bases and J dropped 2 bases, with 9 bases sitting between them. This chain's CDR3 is CASSYGQINTEAFF. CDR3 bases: TGTGCCAGCAGTTACGGACAGATAAACACTGAAGCTTTCTTT.

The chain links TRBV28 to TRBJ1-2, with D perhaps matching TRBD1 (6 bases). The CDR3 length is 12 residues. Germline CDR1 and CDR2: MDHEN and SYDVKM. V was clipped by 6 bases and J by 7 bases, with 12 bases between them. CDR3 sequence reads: CASRQTGLGYTF. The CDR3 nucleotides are TGTGCCAGCAGGCAAACAGGGCTTGGCTACACCTTC.

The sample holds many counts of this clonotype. CDR3 protein: CASTLWTSGSTGELFF. In DNA, the CDR3 is TGTGCCAGCACCCTTTGGACTAGCGGGAGCACCGGGGAGCTGTTTTTT. The rearrangement links TRBV28 to TRBJ2-2, with 13 bases identical to TRBD2. The V gene's germline CDR1 is MDHEN and CDR2 SYDVKM. The CDR3 spans 16 residues. J gave up 4 bases and V 7 bases, and 6 bases lay outside the gene matches.